Presented here are 9 T cell receptor beta chains from one specimen sequenced in a study of T cells in Graves' hyperthyroidism and ophthalmopathy. From RNA transcripts, TCR beta CDR3 regions were amplified. First-round RT-PCR targeting the TCR CDR3 was performed with the HTBI primer set. In TCRdb, the multiplex PCR reads were re-called with MiXCR into one record per CDR3 protein. The sample lists 300,000 or so distinct CDR3 sequences, 16% seen once, with approximately 31% in the top ten. Sequencing used blood. The source is a young man with Graves' hyperthyroidism.

The DNA for the CDR3 is TGTGCCAGCAGCTGGGCGGGTCGAGCGGGAGTCACAGATACGCAGTATTTT. It yields the protein CASSWAGRAGVTDTQYF. The chain joins TRBV13 to TRBJ2-3; 8 positions match TRBD2. V shed 4 bases and J 2 bases; nucleotides not matched to a gene: 11. The CDR3 covers 17 residues. Germline CDR1 is PRHDT and CDR2 is FYEKMQ (reference sequence).

The rearrangement uses TRBV20-1 and TRBJ2-1; D call uncertain. This CDR3 has 12 residues. Germline V gives CDR1 DFQATT, CDR2 SNEGSKA (reference sequence). Trimming pared 5 bases from V and 8 bases from J, leaving 13 bases between. The CDR3 spells CSARSFVDEQFF. The CDR3 DNA sequence: TGCAGTGCTCGAAGTTTCGTCGATGAGCAGTTCTTC.

This clonotype was seen repeatedly, ten times or more. This chain connects TRBV14 to TRBJ2-1; D is tentatively TRBD1 or TRBD2 (5 bases each). Looked up from germline, CDR1 is SGHDN and CDR2 is FVKESK. This CDR3 has 16 residues. The V gene lost 3 bases and the J gene lost 8 bases, with 20 bases spanning the gap. CDR3 loop: CASSQGRQRGIDEQFF. The CDR3 DNA is TGTGCCAGCAGCCAGGGAAGACAGCGAGGGATCGATGAGCAGTTCTTC. The full variable domain, its missing parts supplied by reference TRBV14 and TRBJ2-1, is EAGVTQFPSHSVIEKGQTVTLRCDPISGHDNLYWYRRVMGKEIKFLLHFVKESKQDESGMPNNRFLAERTGGTYSTLKVQPAELEDSGVYFCASSQGRQRGIDEQFFGPGTRLTVL.

There are many counts of this clonotype. The junction shows a germline mismatch at one end, possibly a read error. The V gene is TRBV7-2, the J gene TRBJ2-1; 10 bases fit TRBD2. Germline CDR1 and CDR2: SGHTA and FQGNSA. The CDR3 has 15 amino acids. CDR3 DNA sequence: TGTGCCAGCAGCCTAGCGGGAGACGTGGATAATGAGCAGTTCTTC. Its translation is CASSLAGDVDNEQFF.

The rearrangement links TRBV5-6 to TRBJ2-1, with TRBD2 matching over 7 bases. The germline V gene encodes CDR1 SGHDT and CDR2 YYEEEE. The J segment lost 5 bases and the V segment lost 3 bases, leaving 5 bases of the junction unmatched. The CDR3 runs 14 residues. In DNA form, the CDR3 reads TGTGCCAGCAGCTCCTCCCGGGGGGACAATGAGCAGTTCTTC. It specifies CASSSSRGDNEQFF.

This clonotype was seen at least ten times. The chain is built from TRBV27 and TRBJ1-2; 8 bases map to TRBD1. Germline CDR1 is MNHEY and CDR2 is SMNVEV (reference sequence). V was clipped by 4 bases and J by 8 bases; unmatched bases: 15. The CDR3 contains 16 residues. For the CDR3, the DNA is TGTGCCAGCAGTTCCCATCCTGGACAGGGCGGATCCGGCTACACCTTC. It is translated as CASSSHPGQGGSGYTF.

This chain uses TRBV7-9 with TRBJ1-3; the match to TRBD1 covers 11 bases. Germline V gene lookup returns CDR1 SEHNR and CDR2 FQNEAQ (reference sequence). J lost 6 bases, V lost 7 bases, and 11 bases had no gene match. The CDR3 contains 16 residues. The CDR3 protein is CASTSDRGLPLNTIYF. CDR3 nucleotide sequence: TGTGCCAGCACCTCGGACAGGGGGCTTCCCCTAAACACCATATATTTT.

This clonotype was observed many times. This chain connects TRBV11-3 to TRBJ2-7; D remains unclear. CDR1 SGHNT and CDR2 YENEEA come from the germline V gene. Trimming pared 5 bases from V and 3 bases from J, leaving 11 bases between. This CDR3 is built from 13 residues. CDR3 in DNA: TGTGCCAGCAGCCTAACATCCCTCTACGAGCAGTACTTC. Translation: CASSLTSLYEQYF.

The V and J genes are TRBV7-9 and TRBJ2-7, with 8 positions matching TRBD1. Germline trimming cut 3 bases from V and 4 bases from J; bases unmatched to any gene: 11. This CDR3 has 16 amino acids. Germline V gene lookup returns CDR1 SEHNR and CDR2 FQNEAQ (reference sequence). The CDR3: CASSLEISDRVYEQYF. The CDR3 DNA reads TGTGCCAGCAGCTTGGAAATCTCGGACAGGGTATACGAGCAGTACTTC.